The present T cell receptor beta chain was sequenced within a study of T cells expressing NK-cell markers. TCRdb reprocessed the 5' RACE reads and stores each CDR3 protein as one record, lacking DNA. This repertoire comprises thousands of distinct CDR3 sequences; its ten largest clones make up 50% to 75%. Germline V CDR1 and CDR2: SGHTS, YDEGEE. The CDR3 has 15 residues. This chain connects TRBV5-8 to TRBJ1-1; the TCRdb D gene call, TRBD1, has no DNA to confirm it. Source material: blood T cells: a sorted CD56 or NKG2C T cell subset, CD4+ or CD8+ T cells, or bulk PBMC T cells (not recorded which). The receptor was isolated from a young man in good health. The CDR3 loop is CASSLPGGLNTEAFF.